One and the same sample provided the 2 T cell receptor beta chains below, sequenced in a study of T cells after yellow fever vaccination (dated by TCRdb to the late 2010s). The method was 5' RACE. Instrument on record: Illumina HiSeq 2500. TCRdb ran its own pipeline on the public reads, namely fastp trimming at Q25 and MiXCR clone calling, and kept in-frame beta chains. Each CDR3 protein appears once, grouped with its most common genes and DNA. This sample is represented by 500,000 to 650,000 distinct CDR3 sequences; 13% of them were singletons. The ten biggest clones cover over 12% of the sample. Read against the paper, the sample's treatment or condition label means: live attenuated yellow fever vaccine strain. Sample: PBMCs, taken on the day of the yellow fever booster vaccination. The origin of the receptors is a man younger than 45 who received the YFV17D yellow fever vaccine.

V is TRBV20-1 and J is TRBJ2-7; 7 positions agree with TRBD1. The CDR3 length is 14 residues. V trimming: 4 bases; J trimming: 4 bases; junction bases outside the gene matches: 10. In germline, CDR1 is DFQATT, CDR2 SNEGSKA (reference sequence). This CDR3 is CSATPPGQKYEQYF. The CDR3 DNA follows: TGCAGTGCTACACCACCGGGACAGAAGTACGAGCAGTACTTC.

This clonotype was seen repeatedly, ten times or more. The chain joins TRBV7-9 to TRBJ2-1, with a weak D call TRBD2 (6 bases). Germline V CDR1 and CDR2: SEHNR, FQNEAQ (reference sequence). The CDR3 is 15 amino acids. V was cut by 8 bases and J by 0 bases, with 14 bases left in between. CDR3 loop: CASGSSGRSYNEQFF. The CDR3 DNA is TGTGCCAGCGGGAGTAGCGGACGCTCCTACAATGAGCAGTTCTTC.